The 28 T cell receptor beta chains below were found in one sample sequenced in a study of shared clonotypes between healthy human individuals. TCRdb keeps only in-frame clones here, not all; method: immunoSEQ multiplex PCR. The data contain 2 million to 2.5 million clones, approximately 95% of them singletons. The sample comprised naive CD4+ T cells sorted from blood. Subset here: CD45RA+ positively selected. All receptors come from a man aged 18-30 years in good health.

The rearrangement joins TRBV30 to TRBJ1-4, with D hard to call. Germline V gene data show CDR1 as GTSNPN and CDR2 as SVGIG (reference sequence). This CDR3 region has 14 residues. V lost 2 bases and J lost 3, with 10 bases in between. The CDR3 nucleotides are TGTGCCTGGAGTAGGCCGGTCCCTAATGAAAAACTGTTTTTT. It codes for CAWSRPVPNEKLFF.

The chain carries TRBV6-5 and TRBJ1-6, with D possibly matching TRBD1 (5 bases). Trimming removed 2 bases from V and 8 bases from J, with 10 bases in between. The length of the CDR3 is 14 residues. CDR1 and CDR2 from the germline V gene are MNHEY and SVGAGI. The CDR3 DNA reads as TGTGCCAGCAGTTACAGGGGTAGGGATTCACCCCTCCACTTT. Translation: CASSYRGRDSPLHF.

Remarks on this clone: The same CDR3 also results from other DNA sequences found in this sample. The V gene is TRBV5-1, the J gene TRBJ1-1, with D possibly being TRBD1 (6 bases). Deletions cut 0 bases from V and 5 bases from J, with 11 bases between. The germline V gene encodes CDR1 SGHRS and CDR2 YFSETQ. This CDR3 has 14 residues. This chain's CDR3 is CASSLVSGATEAFF. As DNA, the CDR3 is TGCGCCAGCAGCTTGGTGTCAGGGGCGACTGAAGCTTTCTTT.

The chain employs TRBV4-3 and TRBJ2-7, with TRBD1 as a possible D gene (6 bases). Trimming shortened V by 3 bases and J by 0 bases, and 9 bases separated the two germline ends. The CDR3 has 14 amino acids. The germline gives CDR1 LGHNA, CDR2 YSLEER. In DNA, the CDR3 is TGCGCCAGCAGCCACCGGGACAACTCCTACGAGCAGTACTTC. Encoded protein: CASSHRDNSYEQYF.

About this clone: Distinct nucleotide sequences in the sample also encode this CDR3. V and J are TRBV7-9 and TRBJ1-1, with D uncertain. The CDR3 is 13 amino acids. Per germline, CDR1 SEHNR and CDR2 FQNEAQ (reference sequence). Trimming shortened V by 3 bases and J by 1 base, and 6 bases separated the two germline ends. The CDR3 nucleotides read TGTGCCAGCAGCTTTCAAGAGAACACTGAAGCTTTCTTT. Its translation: CASSFQENTEAFF.

This chain's CDR3 is CASSGTGGSTGYTF. DNA of the CDR3: TGTGCCAGCAGCGGGACAGGGGGAAGTACTGGCTACACCTTC. This chain connects TRBV2 to TRBJ1-2, with 11 bases that match TRBD1. The CDR3 contains 14 residues. V shed 6 bases, J shed 7 bases, and the junction held 7 bases outside the gene matches. Germline loops: CDR1 SNHLY, CDR2 FYNNEI.

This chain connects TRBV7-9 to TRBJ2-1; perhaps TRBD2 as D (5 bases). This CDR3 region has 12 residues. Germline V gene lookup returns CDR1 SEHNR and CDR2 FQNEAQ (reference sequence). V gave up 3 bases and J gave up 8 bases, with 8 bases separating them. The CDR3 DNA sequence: TGTGCCAGCAGCTTCGGGAACCATGAGCAGTTCTTC. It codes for CASSFGNHEQFF.

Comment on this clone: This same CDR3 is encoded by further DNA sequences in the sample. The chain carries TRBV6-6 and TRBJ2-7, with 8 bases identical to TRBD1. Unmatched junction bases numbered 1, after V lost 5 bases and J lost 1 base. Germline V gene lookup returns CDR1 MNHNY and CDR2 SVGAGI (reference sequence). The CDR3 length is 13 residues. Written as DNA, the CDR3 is TGTGCCAGCAGTACAGGGGGGTCCTACGAGCAGTACTTC. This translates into CASSTGGSYEQYF.

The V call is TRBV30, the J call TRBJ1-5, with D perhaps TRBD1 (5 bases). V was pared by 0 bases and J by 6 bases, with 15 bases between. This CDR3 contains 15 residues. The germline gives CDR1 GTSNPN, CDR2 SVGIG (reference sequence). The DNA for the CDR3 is TGTGCCTGGAGTGTACGAGGGGCTTGGGGTCAGCCCCAGCATTTT. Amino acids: CAWSVRGAWGQPQHF.

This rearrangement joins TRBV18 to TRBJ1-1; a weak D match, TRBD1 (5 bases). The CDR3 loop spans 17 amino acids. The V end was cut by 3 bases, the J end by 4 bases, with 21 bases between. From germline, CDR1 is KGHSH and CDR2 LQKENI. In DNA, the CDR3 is TGTGCCAGCTCACCGTTCGACTTCGCGGTCGGGGGCACTGAAGCTTTCTTT. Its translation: CASSPFDFAVGGTEAFF.

The CDR3 DNA reads as TGTGCCAGCAGCCTGTCTAGCTCTGGAAACACCATATATTTT. Protein: CASSLSSSGNTIYF. The rearrangement joins TRBV5-8 to TRBJ1-3; no firm D call. CDR1 and CDR2 from the germline V gene are SGHTS and YDEGEE. The CDR3 spans 14 residues. V was clipped by 4 bases and J by 0 bases, with 8 bases between them.

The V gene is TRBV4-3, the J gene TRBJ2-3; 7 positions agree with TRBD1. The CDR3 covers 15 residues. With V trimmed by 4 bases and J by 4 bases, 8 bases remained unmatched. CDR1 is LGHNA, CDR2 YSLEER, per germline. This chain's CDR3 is CASSRRQGGSDTQYF. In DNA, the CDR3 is TGCGCCAGCAGCCGCAGACAGGGTGGGTCAGATACGCAGTATTTT.

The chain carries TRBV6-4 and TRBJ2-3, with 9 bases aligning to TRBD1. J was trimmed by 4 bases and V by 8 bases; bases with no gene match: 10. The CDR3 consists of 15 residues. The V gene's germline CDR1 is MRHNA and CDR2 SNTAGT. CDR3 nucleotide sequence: TGTGCCAGCGCGGGACAGGGCGGCGGAGCAGATACGCAGTATTTT. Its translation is CASAGQGGGADTQYF.

This chain's CDR3 is CASSWGQGGNQPQHF. CDR3 in DNA: TGTGCCAGCTCGTGGGGACAGGGTGGCAATCAGCCCCAGCATTTT. The chain joins TRBV18 to TRBJ1-5, with 9 bases matching TRBD1. The V gene's germline CDR1 is KGHSH and CDR2 LQKENI. The CDR3 has 15 residues. After removal of 6 bases from V and 2 bases from J, the junction contained 5 bases not matched to a gene.

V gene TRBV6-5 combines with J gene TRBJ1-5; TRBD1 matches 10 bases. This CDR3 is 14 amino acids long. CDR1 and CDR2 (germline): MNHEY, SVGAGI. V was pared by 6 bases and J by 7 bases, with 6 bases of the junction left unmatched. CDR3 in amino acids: CASRGTGAEQPQHF. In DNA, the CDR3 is TGTGCCAGCAGAGGGACAGGGGCCGAACAGCCCCAGCATTTT.

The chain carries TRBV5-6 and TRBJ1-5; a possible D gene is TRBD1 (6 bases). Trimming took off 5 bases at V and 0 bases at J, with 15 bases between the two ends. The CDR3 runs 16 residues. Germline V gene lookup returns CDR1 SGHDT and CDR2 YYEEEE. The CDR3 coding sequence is TGTGCCAGCAGTTTTCAAGGGGGTAGTAGCAATCAGCCCCAGCATTTT. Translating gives CASSFQGGSSNQPQHF.

CDR3 coding DNA: TGCGCCAGCTCGACAGGGGGCGCCGGAGGCAATGAGCAGTTCTTC. It yields the protein CASSTGGAGGNEQFF. The chain couples TRBV5-1 to TRBJ2-1; 10 nucleotides line up with TRBD1. Germline V gene lookup returns CDR1 SGHRS and CDR2 YFSETQ. CDR3 length: 15 residues. The V gene end was trimmed by 7 bases and the J gene end by 6 bases; junction bases not matched to a gene: 10.

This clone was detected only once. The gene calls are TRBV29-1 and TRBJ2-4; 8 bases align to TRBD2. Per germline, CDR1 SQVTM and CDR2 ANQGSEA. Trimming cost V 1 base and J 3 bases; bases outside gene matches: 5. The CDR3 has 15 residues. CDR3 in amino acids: CSVEGGAGGKNIQYF. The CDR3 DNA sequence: TGCAGCGTTGAAGGGGGGGCGGGAGGCAAAAACATTCAGTACTTC.

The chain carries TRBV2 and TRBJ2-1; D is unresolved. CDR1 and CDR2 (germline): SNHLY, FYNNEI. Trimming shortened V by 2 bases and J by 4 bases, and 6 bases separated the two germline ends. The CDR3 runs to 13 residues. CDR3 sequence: CASSEPVYNEQFF. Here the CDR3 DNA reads TGTGCCAGCAGTGAACCGGTATACAATGAGCAGTTCTTC. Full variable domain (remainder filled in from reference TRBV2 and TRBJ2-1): EPEVTQTPSHQVTQMGQEVILRCVPISNHLYFYWYRQILGQKVEFLVSFYNNEISEKSEIFDDQFSVERPDGSNFTLKIRSTKLEDSAMYFCASSEPVYNEQFFGPGTRLTVL.

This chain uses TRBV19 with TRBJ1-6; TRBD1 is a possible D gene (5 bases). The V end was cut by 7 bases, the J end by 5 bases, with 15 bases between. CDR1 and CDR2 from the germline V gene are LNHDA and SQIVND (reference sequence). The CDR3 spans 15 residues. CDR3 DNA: TGTGCCAGTATGGGTAGGAGGGGAGATAATTCACCCCTCCACTTT. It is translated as CASMGRRGDNSPLHF.

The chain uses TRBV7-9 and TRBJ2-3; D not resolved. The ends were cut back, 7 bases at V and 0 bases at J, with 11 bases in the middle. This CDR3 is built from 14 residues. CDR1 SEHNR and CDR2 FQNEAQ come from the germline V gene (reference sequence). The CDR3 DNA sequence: TGTGCCAGCAACTTGGGGTCTAGCACAGATACGCAGTATTTT. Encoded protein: CASNLGSSTDTQYF.

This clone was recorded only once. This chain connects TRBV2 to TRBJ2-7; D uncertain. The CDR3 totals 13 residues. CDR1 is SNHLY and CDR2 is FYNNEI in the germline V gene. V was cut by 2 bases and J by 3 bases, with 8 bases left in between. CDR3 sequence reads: CASSESRVYEQYF. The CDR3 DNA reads TGTGCCAGCAGTGAAAGTAGAGTCTACGAGCAGTACTTC.

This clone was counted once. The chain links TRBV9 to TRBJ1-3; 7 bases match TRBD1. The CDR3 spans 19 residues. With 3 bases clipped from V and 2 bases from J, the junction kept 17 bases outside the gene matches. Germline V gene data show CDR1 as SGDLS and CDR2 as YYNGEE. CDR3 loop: CASSARDRRIPGTGNTIYF. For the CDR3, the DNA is TGTGCCAGCAGCGCGCGGGACAGACGAATTCCTGGGACTGGAAACACCATATATTTT. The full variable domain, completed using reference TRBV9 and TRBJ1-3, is DSGVTQTPKHLITATGQRVTLRCSPRSGDLSVYWYQQSLDQGLQFLIQYYNGEERAKGNILERFSAQQFPDLHSELNLSSLELGDSALYFCASSARDRRIPGTGNTIYFGEGSWLTVV.

The CDR3 nucleotides read TGTGCCAGCAGTTTAGGACAGGGGGAAGGTGAAAAACTGTTTTTT. Translated: CASSLGQGEGEKLFF. The rearrangement uses TRBV28 and TRBJ1-4, with TRBD1 identical over 10 bases. V lost 2 bases and J lost 7; bases outside the gene matches: 4. The CDR3 extends over 15 amino acids. In germline, CDR1 is MDHEN, CDR2 SYDVKM. The whole variable domain, filled in from reference TRBV28 and TRBJ1-4, reads DVKVTQSSRYLVKRTGEKVFLECVQDMDHENMFWYRQDPGLGLRLIYFSYDVKMKEKGDIPEGYSVSREKKERFSLILESASTNQTSMYLCASSLGQGEGEKLFFGSGTQLSVL.

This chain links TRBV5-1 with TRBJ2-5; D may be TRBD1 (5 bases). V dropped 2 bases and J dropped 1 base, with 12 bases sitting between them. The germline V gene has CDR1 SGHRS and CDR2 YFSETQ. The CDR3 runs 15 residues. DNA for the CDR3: TGCGCCAGCAGCTTAGGTGGACACCTCCAAGAGACCCAGTACTTC. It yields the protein CASSLGGHLQETQYF.

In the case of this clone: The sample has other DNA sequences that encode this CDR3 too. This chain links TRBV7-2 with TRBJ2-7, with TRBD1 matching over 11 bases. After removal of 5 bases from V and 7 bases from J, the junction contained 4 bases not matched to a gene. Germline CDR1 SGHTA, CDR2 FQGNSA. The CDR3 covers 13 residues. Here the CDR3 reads CASSKGQGGEQYF. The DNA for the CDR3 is TGTGCCAGCAGCAAGGGACAGGGGGGTGAGCAGTACTTC.

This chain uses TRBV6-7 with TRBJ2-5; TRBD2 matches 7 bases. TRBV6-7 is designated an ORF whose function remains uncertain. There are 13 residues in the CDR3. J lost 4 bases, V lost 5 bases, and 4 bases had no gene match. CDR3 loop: CASSRAGRETQYF. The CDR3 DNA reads TGTGCCAGCAGTAGAGCGGGGAGAGAGACCCAGTACTTC.

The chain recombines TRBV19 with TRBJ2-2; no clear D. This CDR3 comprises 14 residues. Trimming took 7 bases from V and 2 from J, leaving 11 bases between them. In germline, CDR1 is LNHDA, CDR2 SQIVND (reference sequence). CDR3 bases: TGTGCCAGTAATCCCGATAGAAACACCGGGGAGCTGTTTTTT. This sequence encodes CASNPDRNTGELFF.